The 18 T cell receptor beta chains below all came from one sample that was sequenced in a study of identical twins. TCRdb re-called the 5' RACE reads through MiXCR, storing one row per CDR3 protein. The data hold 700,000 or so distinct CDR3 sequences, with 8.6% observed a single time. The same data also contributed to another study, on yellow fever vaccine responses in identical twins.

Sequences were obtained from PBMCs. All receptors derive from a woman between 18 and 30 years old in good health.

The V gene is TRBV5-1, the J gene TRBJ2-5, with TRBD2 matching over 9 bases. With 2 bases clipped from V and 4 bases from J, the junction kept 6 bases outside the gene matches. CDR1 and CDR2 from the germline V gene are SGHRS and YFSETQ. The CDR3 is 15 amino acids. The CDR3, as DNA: TGCGCCAGCAGCTTCCTAGCGGGGTCCACAGAGACCCAGTACTTC. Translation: CASSFLAGSTETQYF.

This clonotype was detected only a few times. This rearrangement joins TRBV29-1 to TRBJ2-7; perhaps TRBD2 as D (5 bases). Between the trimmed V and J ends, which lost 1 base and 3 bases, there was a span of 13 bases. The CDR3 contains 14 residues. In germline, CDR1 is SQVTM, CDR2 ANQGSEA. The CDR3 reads CSVEGTGKLYEQYF. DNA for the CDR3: TGCAGCGTTGAAGGTACCGGGAAGCTCTACGAGCAGTACTTC.

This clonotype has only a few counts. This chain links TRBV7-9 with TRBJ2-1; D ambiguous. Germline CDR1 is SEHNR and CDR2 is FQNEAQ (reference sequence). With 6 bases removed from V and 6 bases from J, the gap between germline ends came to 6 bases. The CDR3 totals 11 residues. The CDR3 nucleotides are TGTGCCAGCAGATCGGTCAATGAGCAGTTCTTC. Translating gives CASRSVNEQFF.

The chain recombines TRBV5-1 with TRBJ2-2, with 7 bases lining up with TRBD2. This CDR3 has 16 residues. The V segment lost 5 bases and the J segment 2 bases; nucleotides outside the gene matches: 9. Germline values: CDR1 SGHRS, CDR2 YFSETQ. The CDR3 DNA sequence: TGCGCCAGCAGTCCCGGAGCGGGGCCCAACACCGGGGAGCTGTTTTTT. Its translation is CASSPGAGPNTGELFF.

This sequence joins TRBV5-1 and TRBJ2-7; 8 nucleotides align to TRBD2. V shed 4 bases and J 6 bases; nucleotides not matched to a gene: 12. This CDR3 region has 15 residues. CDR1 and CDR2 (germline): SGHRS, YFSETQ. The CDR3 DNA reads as TGCGCCAGCAGCCCCTACCAGGGTAGCGGGGTCGAGCAGTACTTC. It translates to CASSPYQGSGVEQYF. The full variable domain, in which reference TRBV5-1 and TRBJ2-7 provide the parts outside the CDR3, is KAGVTQTPRYLIKTRGQQVTLSCSPISGHRSVSWYQQTPGQGLQFLFEYFSETQRNKGNFPGRFSGRQFSNSRSEMNVSTLELGDSALYLCASSPYQGSGVEQYFGPGTRLTVT.

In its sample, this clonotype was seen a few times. The CDR3 protein is CSAKSFRGEGQPQHF. CDR3 coding DNA: TGCAGTGCCAAGTCGTTCAGGGGGGAGGGTCAGCCCCAGCATTTT. The gene calls are TRBV20-1 and TRBJ1-5; TRBD1 aligns across 7 bases. CDR3 length equals 15 residues. CDR1 is DFQATT, CDR2 SNEGSKA, per germline (reference sequence). V dropped 6 bases and J dropped 6; count of bases not matched to a gene: 14.

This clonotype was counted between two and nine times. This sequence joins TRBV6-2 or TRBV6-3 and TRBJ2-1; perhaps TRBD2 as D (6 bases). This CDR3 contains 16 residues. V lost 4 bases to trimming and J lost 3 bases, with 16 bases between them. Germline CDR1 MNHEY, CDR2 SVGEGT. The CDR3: CASSWGDGASYNEQFF. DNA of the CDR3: TGTGCCAGCAGTTGGGGGGACGGGGCCAGCTACAATGAGCAGTTCTTC.

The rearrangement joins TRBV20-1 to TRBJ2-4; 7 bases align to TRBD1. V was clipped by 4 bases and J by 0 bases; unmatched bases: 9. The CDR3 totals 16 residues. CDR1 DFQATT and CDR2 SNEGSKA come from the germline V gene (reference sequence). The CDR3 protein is CSATLGTDIAKNIQYF. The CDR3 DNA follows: TGCAGTGCTACCCTAGGGACAGACATAGCCAAAAACATTCAGTACTTC.

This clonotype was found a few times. CDR3 DNA: TGCGCCAGCAGCTTGGTGGGGGTGGGGAACACTGAAGCTTTCTTT. This codes for CASSLVGVGNTEAFF. The V call is TRBV5-1, the J call TRBJ1-1; possibly TRBD1 for D (5 bases). The ends were cut back, 0 bases at V and 1 base at J, with 10 bases in the middle. This CDR3 comprises 15 residues. CDR1 is SGHRS and CDR2 is YFSETQ in the germline V gene.

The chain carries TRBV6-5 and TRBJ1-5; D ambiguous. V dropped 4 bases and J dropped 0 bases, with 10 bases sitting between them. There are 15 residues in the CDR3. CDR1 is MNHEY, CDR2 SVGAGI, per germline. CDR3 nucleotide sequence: TGTGCCAGCAGTTTACTCCCGGGTAGCAATCAGCCCCAGCATTTT. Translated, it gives CASSLLPGSNQPQHF.

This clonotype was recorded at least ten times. This CDR3 reads CATSDPGGRMTDTQYF. The DNA of the CDR3 is TGTGCCACCAGCGATCCCGGCGGGAGGATGACAGATACGCAGTATTTT. V is TRBV24-1 and J is TRBJ2-3; TRBD2 agrees at 8 bases. There are 16 residues in the CDR3. With 7 bases clipped from V and 3 bases from J, the junction kept 11 bases outside the gene matches. CDR1 and CDR2 (germline): KGHDR, SFDVKD.

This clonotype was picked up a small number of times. The CDR3 loop reads CASKVGASYEQYF. Here the CDR3 DNA reads TGTGCCAGCAAAGTAGGTGCGTCCTACGAGCAGTACTTC. This chain joins TRBV2 and TRBJ2-7, with D uncertain. This CDR3 has 13 amino acids. Trimming shortened V by 7 bases and J by 1 base, and 11 bases separated the two germline ends. CDR1 SNHLY and CDR2 FYNNEI come from the germline V gene.

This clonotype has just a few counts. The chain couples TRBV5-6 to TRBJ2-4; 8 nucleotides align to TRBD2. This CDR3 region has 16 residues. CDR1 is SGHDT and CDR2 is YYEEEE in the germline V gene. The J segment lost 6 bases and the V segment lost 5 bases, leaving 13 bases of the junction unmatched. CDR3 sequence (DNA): TGTGCCAGCAGTACCCCGTGGCTAGCGGGCTTAAACATTCAGTACTTC. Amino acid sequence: CASSTPWLAGLNIQYF. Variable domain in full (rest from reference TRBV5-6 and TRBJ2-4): DAGVTQSPTHLIKTRGQQVTLRCSPKSGHDTVSWYQQALGQGPQFIFQYYEEEERQRGNFPDRFSGHQFPNYSSELNVNALLLGDSALYLCASSTPWLAGLNIQYFGAGTRLSVL.

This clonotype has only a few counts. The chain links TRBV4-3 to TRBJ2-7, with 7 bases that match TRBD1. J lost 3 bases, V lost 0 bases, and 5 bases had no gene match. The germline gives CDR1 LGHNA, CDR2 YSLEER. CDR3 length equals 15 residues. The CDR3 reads CASSQERTGDYEQYF. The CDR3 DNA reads TGCGCCAGCAGCCAAGAAAGGACAGGTGACTACGAGCAGTACTTC.

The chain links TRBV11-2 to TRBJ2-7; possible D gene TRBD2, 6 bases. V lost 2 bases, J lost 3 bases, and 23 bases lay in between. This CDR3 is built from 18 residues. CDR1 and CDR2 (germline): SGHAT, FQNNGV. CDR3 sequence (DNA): TGTGCCAGCAGCTTAATCCCACCTCTGGGCGGGACCCACTACGAGCAGTACTTC. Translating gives CASSLIPPLGGTHYEQYF.

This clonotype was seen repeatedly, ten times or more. CDR3 nucleotides: TGTGCCAGCAGCTTAGCGGGAAGGGTGTCCTACAATGAGCAGTTCTTC. Protein: CASSLAGRVSYNEQFF. This chain links TRBV7-2 with TRBJ2-1; no definite D call. CDR1 is SGHTA and CDR2 is FQGNSA in the germline V gene. This CDR3 is 16 amino acids long. V lost 0 bases and J 1 base, leaving 10 bases between the germline ends. Combining the CDR3 with reference TRBV7-2 and TRBJ2-1 gives the whole variable domain GAGVSQSPSNKVTEKGKDVELRCDPISGHTALYWYRQSLGQGLEFLIYFQGNSAPDKSGLPSDRFSAERTGGSVSTLTIQRTQQEDSAVYLCASSLAGRVSYNEQFFGPGTRLTVL.

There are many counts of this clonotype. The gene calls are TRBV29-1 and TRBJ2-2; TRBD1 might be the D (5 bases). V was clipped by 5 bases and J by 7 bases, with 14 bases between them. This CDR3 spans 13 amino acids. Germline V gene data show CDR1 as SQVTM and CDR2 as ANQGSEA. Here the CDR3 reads CSVHGALGGELFF. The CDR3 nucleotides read TGCAGCGTTCATGGGGCCCTTGGCGGGGAGCTGTTTTTT.

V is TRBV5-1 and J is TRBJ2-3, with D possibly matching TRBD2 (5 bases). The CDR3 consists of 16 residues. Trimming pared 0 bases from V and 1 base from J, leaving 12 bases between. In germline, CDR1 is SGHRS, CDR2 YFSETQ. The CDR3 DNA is TGCGCCAGCAGCTTGGCGGTTCTAGCTGGCACAGATACGCAGTATTTT. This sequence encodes CASSLAVLAGTDTQYF.